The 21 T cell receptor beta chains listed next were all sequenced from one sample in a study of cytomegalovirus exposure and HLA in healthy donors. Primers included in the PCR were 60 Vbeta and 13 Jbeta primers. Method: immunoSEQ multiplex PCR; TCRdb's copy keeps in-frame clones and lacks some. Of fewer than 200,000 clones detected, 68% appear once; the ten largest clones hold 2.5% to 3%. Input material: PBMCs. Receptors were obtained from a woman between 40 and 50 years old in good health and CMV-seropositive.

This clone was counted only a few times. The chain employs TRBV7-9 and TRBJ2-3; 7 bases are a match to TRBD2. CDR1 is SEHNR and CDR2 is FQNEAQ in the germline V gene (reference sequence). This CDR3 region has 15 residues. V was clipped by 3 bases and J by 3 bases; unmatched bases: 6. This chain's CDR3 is CASSLGGSWTDTQYF. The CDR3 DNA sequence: TGTGCCAGCAGCTTGGGAGGGAGTTGGACAGATACGCAGTATTTT.

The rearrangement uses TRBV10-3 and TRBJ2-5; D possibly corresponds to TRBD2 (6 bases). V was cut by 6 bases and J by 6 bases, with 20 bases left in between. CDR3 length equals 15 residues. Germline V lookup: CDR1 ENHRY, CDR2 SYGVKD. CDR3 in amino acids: CAISTGTPGVQTQYF. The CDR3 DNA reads TGTGCCATCAGCACCGGGACTCCCGGGGTCCAGACCCAGTACTTC.

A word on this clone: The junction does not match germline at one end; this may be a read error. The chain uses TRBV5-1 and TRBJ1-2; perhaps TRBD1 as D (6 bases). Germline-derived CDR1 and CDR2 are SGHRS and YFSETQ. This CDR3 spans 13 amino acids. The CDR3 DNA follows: TGCGCCAGCAGCTCGACAGGCCAGGAAGGCTACCCCTTC. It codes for CASSSTGQEGYPF.

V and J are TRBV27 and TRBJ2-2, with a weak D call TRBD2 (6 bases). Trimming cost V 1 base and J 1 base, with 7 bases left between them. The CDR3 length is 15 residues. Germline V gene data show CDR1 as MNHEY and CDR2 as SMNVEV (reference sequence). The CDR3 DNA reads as TGTGCCAGCAGTTTATACGGGGGGAACACCGGGGAGCTGTTTTTT. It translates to CASSLYGGNTGELFF.

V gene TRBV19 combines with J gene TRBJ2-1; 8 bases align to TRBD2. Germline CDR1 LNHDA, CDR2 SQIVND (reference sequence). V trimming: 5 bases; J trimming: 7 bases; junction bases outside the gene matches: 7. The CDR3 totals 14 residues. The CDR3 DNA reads TGTGCCAGTAGTTGGGTAGCGGGATGGAATGAGCAGTTCTTC. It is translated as CASSWVAGWNEQFF.

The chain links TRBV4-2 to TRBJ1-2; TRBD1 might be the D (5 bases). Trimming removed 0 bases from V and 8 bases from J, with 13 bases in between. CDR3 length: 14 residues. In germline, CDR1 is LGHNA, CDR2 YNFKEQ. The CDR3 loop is CASSQDPGVWGYTF. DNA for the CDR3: TGTGCCAGCAGCCAAGATCCGGGGGTCTGGGGCTACACCTTC.

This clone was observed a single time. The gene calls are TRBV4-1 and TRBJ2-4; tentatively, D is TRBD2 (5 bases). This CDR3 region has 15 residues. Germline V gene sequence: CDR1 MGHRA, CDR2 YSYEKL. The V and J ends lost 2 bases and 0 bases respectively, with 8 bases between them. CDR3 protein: CASSQKLGAKNIQYF. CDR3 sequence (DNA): TGCGCCAGCAGCCAAAAACTAGGAGCCAAAAACATTCAGTACTTC.

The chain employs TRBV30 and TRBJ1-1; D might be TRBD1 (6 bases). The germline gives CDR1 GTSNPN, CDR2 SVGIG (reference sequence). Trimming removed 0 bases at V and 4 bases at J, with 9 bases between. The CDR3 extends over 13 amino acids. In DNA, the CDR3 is TGTGCCTGGAGTGTAAGGGGGACCACTGAAGCTTTCTTT. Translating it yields CAWSVRGTTEAFF.

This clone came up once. CDR3 in amino acids: CAISRYSQYF. In DNA, the CDR3 is TGTGCCATCTCCAGATATTCCCAGTACTTC. This chain joins TRBV27 and TRBJ2-5; D ambiguous. The CDR3 runs to 10 residues. Germline V gene data show CDR1 as MNHEY and CDR2 as SMNVEV (reference sequence). Trimming took 10 bases from V and 9 from J, leaving 12 bases between them.

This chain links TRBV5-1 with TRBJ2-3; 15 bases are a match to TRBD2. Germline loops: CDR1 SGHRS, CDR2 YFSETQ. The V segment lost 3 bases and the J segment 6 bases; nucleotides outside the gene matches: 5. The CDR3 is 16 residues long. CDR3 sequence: CASSYRTSGGADTQYF. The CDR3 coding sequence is TGCGCCAGCAGCTACCGGACTAGCGGGGGGGCCGATACGCAGTATTTT.

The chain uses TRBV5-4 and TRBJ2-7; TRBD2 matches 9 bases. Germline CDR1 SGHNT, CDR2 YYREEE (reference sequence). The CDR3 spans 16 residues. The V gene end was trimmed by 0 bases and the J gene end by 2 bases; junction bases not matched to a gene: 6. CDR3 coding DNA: TGTGCCAGCAGCTTGGGCGGGGGGGGGACCCCCTACGAGCAGTACTTC. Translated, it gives CASSLGGGGTPYEQYF.

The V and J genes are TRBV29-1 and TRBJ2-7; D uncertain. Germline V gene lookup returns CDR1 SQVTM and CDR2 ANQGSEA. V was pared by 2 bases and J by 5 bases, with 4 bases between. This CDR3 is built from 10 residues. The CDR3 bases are TGCAGCGTTGAACTCCACGAGCAGTACTTC. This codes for CSVELHEQYF.

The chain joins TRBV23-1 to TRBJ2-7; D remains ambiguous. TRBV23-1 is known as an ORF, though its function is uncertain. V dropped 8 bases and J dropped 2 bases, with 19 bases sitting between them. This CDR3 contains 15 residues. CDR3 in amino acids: CASGRQAATPYEQYF. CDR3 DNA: TGCGCCAGCGGCCGGCAGGCCGCAACCCCCTACGAGCAGTACTTC.

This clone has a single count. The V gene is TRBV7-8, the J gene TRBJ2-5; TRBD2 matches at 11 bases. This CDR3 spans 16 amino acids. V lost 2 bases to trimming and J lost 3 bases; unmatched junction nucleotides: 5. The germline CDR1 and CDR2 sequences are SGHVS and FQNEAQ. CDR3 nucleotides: TGTGCCAGCAGCTTACTTACGACTAGCGGGAAAGAGACCCAGTACTTC. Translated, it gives CASSLLTTSGKETQYF.

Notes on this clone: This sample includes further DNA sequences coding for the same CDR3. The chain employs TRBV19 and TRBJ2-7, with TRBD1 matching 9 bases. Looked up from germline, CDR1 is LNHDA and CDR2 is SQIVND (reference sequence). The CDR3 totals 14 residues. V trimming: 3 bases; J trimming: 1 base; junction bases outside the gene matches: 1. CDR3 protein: CASSIGTGSYEQYF. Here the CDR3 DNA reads TGTGCCAGTAGTATCGGGACAGGGTCCTACGAGCAGTACTTC.

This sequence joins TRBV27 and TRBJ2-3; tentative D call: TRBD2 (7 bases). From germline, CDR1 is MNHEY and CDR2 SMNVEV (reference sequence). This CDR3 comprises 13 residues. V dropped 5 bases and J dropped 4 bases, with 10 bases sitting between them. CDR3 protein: CASSPGGADTQYF. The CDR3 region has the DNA TGTGCCAGCAGTCCGGGGGGCGCAGATACGCAGTATTTT.

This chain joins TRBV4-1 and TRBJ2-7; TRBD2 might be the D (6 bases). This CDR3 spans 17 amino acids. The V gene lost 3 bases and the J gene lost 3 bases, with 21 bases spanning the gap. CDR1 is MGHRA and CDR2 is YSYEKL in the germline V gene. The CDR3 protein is CASSQQVPGRFLYEQYF. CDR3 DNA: TGCGCCAGCAGCCAGCAAGTCCCAGGGAGGTTCCTCTACGAGCAGTACTTC.

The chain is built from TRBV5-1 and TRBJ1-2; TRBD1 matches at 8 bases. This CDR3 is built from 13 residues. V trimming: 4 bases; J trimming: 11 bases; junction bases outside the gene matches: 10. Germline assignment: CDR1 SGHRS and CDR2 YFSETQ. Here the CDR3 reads CASSDGQGYRYTF. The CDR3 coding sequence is TGCGCCAGCAGCGACGGACAGGGCTACCGGTACACCTTC. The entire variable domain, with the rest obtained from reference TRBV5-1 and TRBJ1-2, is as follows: KAGVTQTPRYLIKTRGQQVTLSCSPISGHRSVSWYQQTPGQGLQFLFEYFSETQRNKGNFPGRFSGRQFSNSRSEMNVSTLELGDSALYLCASSDGQGYRYTFGSGTRLTVV.

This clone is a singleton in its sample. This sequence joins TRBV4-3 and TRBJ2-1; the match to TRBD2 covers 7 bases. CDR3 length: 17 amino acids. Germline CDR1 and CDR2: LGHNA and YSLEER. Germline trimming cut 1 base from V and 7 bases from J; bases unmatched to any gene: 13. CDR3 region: CASSQGAGVAGGNEQFF. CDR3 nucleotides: TGCGCCAGCAGCCAAGGGGCGGGGGTAGCTGGAGGGAATGAGCAGTTCTTC.

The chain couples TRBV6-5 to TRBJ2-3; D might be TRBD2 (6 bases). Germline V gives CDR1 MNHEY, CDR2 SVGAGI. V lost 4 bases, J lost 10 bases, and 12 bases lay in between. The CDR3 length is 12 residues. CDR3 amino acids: CASSSGGTSQYF. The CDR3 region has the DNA TGTGCCAGCAGTTCAGGAGGGACTTCGCAGTATTTT.

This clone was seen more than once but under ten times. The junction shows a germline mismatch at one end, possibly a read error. The CDR3 loop reads CASRRGAVNYGYPF. Here the CDR3 DNA reads TGCGCCAGCCGACGGGGAGCTGTTAACTATGGCTACCCCTTC. The genes are TRBV5-1 and TRBJ1-2, with no clear D. This CDR3 region has 14 residues. CDR1 SGHRS and CDR2 YFSETQ come from the germline V gene.